This TCR beta chain was retrieved from a study of blood T cells in healthy people across ages. Study-wide findings and caveats: Unknown CMV status may confound age-related changes in expanded clones.

A second PCR, run for about 7 to 11 cycles, used a sample-barcoded 5' primer plus a J-beta primer mix. Carrying 12 random nucleotides, a template-switch adaptor labeled each individual cDNA molecule. TCRdb recomputed calls from the 5' RACE reads with MiXCR, one row per CDR3 protein. The sample lists some 730,000 distinct CDR3 sequences, about a fifth seen once, with roughly 22% in the top ten. CDR3 length: 20 residues. Trimming removed 2 bases from V and 0 bases from J, with 24 bases in between. Germline V lookup: CDR1 LGHNA, CDR2 YNFKEQ. This clonotype was seen a handful of times. Its target is unknown. PBMCs numbering at least 6 million were isolated per sample.

The genes are TRBV4-2 and TRBJ2-3; D is perhaps TRBD2 (6 bases). The material sequenced was blood. This sequence originates from a man between 70 and 80 years old in good health. CDR3: CASSQPGYSGTTSSTDTQYF. CDR3 nucleotides: TGTGCCAGCAGCCAACCGGGCTATAGCGGTACAACTTCTAGCACAGATACGCAGTATTTT.